These T cell receptor beta chains were read from a single sample in a study of shared clonotypes between healthy human individuals. The data were produced by immunoSEQ multiplex PCR, yet TCRdb's version contains in-frame clones alone and is incomplete. The repertoire has more than 400,000 clones, 90% to 96% of them found once; the top ten carry about 0.057%. The specimen sequenced was naive CD4+ T cells sorted from blood. The receptors stem from a woman in her twenties or thirties in good health. CDR3s include the opening cysteine and the closing phenylalanine or tryptophan. D genes are given only for firm matches. Only some rows state a clone size, as once, few, many or a class for expanded clones.

V	D	length	size	J	DNA	CDR3
TRBV7-6	TRBD2	20	NA	TRBJ2-1	TGTGCCAGCAGCTCTGGACTAGCGCCAGGAGAGGGTTGGCCCTACAATGAGCAGTTCTTC	CASSSGLAPGEGWPYNEQFF
TRBV4-1	NA	14	NA	TRBJ1-5	TGCGCCAGCAGCCCGCCGGATGGCAGGCAGCCCCAGCATTTT	CASSPPDGRQPQHF
TRBV19	NA	13	NA	TRBJ2-7	TGTGCCAGTAGAAAAGACGGGACACACGAGCAGTACTTC	CASRKDGTHEQYF
TRBV19	TRBD2	14	NA	TRBJ2-7	TGTGCCAGTAGACTAGCGGGAGGGCCTGGCGAGCAGTACTTC	CASRLAGGPGEQYF
TRBV29-1	NA	12	NA	TRBJ2-5	TGCAGCGTTGAATGGGCATCGGGGACCCAGTACTTC	CSVEWASGTQYF
TRBV5-1	TRBD2	16	NA	TRBJ2-7	TGCGCCAGCAGCCCCCGACTAGCGGGAGGAACCTACGAGCAGTACTTC	CASSPRLAGGTYEQYF
TRBV6-6	TRBD1	16	NA	TRBJ1-1	TGTGCCAGCAGTTCCTTCCCCGGACAGGGGGCCTCAGGAGCTTTCTTT	CASSSFPGQGASGAFF
TRBV2	NA	14	NA	TRBJ1-5	TGTGCCAGTAACAAGGACAATAGGTATCAGCCCCAGCATTTT	CASNKDNRYQPQHF
TRBV7-9	TRBD2	19	NA	TRBJ2-1	TGTGCCAGCAGCTTGCGGACTAGCGGGAGTTCTGGCCGATTGTCGGAGCAGTTCTTC	CASSLRTSGSSGRLSEQFF
TRBV28	TRBD1	14	NA	TRBJ2-1	TGTGCCAGCAGTCCGGGACAGGGGATATGGGAGCAGTTCTTC	CASSPGQGIWEQFF
TRBV5-4	NA	15	NA	TRBJ1-1	TGTGCCAGCAGCCTCCCCGGGACCCAGGGTTCAGAAGCTTTCTTT	CASSLPGTQGSEAFF
TRBV19	TRBD1	14	NA	TRBJ1-2	TGTGCCAGTAGTCAGACAGGGGGTAACTATGGCTACACCTTC	CASSQTGGNYGYTF
TRBV30	NA	13	NA	TRBJ2-7	TGTGCCTGGAGCCAAAGCCGGGGGTACGAGCAGTACTTC	CAWSQSRGYEQYF
TRBV28	NA	12	NA	TRBJ1-2	TGTGCCAGCAGTCCGGGAGACTATGGCTACACCTTC	CASSPGDYGYTF
TRBV20-1	TRBD2	11	NA	TRBJ2-7	TGCAGTGCGTCTAGCGGTTACGAGCAGTACTTC	CSASSGYEQYF
TRBV19	NA	14	few	TRBJ2-7	TGTGCCAGTAGTATTCCTGGGCACTCCTACGAGCAGTACTTC	CASSIPGHSYEQYF
TRBV5-1	NA	15	NA	TRBJ2-3	TGCGCCAGCAAGCAGGAACCCCTAGGCCCAGATACGCAGTATTTT	CASKQEPLGPDTQYF
TRBV11-2	NA	14	once	TRBJ1-1	TGTGCCAGCAGCTTCAAAACCGGGGGAACTGAAGCTTTCTTT	CASSFKTGGTEAFF
TRBV11-2	NA	14	NA	TRBJ2-2	TGTGCCAGCAGCCCCGCCGGGCGTGACGGGGAGCTGTTTTTT	CASSPAGRDGELFF
TRBV6-1	TRBD2	13	NA	TRBJ2-7	TGTGCCAGCAGATCTAGCGGGAGCTACGAGCAGTACTTC	CASRSSGSYEQYF
TRBV19	TRBD1	15	NA	TRBJ1-2	TGTGCCAGTAGTTTAGGGACAGGAACTATCTATGGCTACACCTTC	CASSLGTGTIYGYTF
TRBV5-4	NA	16	NA	TRBJ2-6	TGTGCCAGCAGCTTGACAGGGTACTCTGGGGCCAACGTCCTGACTTTC	CASSLTGYSGANVLTF
TRBV7-2	NA	15	NA	TRBJ1-2	TGTGCCAGCAGCTTAGATTCCGGGAACCCTAAGGGCTACACCTTC	CASSLDSGNPKGYTF
TRBV5-4	NA	16	NA	TRBJ1-6	TGTGCCAGCAGCTGGCAGGGAGGTTGGCGTAATTCACCCCTCCACTTT	CASSWQGGWRNSPLHF
TRBV19	TRBD2	13	NA	TRBJ2-5	TGTGCCAGTACAGCGGGAGGGCCTGAGACCCAGTACTTC	CASTAGGPETQYF
TRBV7-8	NA	14	NA	TRBJ1-1	TGTGCCAGCAGCGTAGAAATAGGAGGCACTGAAGCTTTCTTT	CASSVEIGGTEAFF
TRBV28	NA	15	NA	TRBJ2-7	TGTGCCAGCAGTTCAGGAGCGGAGAGCTCCTACGAGCAGTACTTC	CASSSGAESSYEQYF
TRBV6-1	NA	15	NA	TRBJ2-7	TGTGCCAGCAGTGAAAGGCAGGGTGGCCCCTACGAGCAGTACTTC	CASSERQGGPYEQYF
TRBV7-3	NA	15	NA	TRBJ1-5	TGTGCCAGCAGCTTAAGCATCGCCCCAGGGCAGCCCCAGCATTTT	CASSLSIAPGQPQHF
TRBV9	NA	16	NA	TRBJ2-7	TGTGCCAGCAGCGTAGCTACGATGAGAGACCGCGGCGAGCAGTACTTC	CASSVATMRDRGEQYF
TRBV7-9	NA	13	NA	TRBJ2-7	TGTGCCAGCAGCCTGACAGAGAACTACGAGCAGTACTTC	CASSLTENYEQYF